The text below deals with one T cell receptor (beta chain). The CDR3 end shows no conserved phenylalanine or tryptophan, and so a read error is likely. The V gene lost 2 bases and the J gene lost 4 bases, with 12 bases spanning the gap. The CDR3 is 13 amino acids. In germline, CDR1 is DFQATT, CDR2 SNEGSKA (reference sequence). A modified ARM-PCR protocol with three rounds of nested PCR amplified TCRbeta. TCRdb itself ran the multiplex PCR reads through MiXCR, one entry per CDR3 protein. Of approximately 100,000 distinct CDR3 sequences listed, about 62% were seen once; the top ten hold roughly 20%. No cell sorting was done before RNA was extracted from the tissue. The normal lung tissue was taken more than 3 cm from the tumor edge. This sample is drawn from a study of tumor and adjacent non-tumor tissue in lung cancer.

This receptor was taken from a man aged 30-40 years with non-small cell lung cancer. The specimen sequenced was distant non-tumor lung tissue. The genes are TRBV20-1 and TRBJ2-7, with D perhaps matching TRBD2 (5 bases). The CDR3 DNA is TGCAGTGCTAGATACAGCGGAGGTTACGAGCAGTACTTA. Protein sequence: CSARYSGGYEQYL.